These 22 T cell receptor beta chains originate from one sample sequenced in a study of shared T cell receptors in the human thymus. Measured with immunoSEQ multiplex PCR; TCRdb has only the in-frame clones, and not every one. The table shows 540,000 or so clones, with about four fifths occurring only once. This sample also belongs to another study, concerning human thymus T cells.

Sequencing input: thymocytes. These receptors were collected from a boy in the first two years of life with a congenital heart defect.

The chain carries TRBV11-3 and TRBJ1-1, with a possible D match to TRBD1 (5 bases). Looked up from germline, CDR1 is SGHNT and CDR2 is YENEEA. The CDR3 totals 13 residues. The V end lost 5 bases, the J end lost 1 base, and 8 bases lay between the germline ends. Written as DNA, the CDR3 is TGTGCCAGCAGCCGACAGACGAACACTGAAGCTTTCTTT. Translated: CASSRQTNTEAFF.

The CDR3 nucleotides read TGTGCCAGCACCGGGACAGATACGCAGTATTTT. Its translation is CASTGTDTQYF. The chain carries TRBV25-1 and TRBJ2-3; D remains ambiguous. This CDR3 has 11 amino acids. Trimming left V 7 bases short and J 3 bases short, with 5 bases between. Germline V gene lookup returns CDR1 MGHDK and CDR2 SYGVNS.

This clone came up once. The chain employs TRBV27 and TRBJ1-2; TRBD1 matches 7 bases. V trimming: 0 bases; J trimming: 2 bases; junction bases outside the gene matches: 6. The CDR3 extends over 16 amino acids. The V gene's germline CDR1 is MNHEY and CDR2 SMNVEV (reference sequence). The CDR3 is CASSLSRAGQNYGYTF. The CDR3 nucleotides are TGTGCCAGCAGTTTATCTCGGGCGGGACAGAACTATGGCTACACCTTC.

The table lists this clone with a count of one. This chain uses TRBV7-2 with TRBJ2-3, with 15 nucleotides matching TRBD2. The CDR3 loop spans 19 amino acids. Germline V gene lookup returns CDR1 SGHTA and CDR2 FQGNSA. J gave up 3 bases and V 9 bases, and 16 bases lay outside the gene matches. DNA for the CDR3: TGTGCCAGTACCCCCACCCGGCCCGGGACTAGCGGGAGGACAGATACGCAGTATTTT. It encodes CASTPTRPGTSGRTDTQYF.

The chain joins TRBV28 to TRBJ2-1; D not resolved. There are 16 residues in the CDR3. Trimming removed 0 bases from V and 1 base from J, with 10 bases in between. The germline V gene has CDR1 MDHEN and CDR2 SYDVKM. CDR3: CASSLWGSPSYNEQFF. The CDR3 nucleotides read TGTGCCAGCAGTTTATGGGGCAGCCCGTCCTACAATGAGCAGTTCTTC.

The CDR3 spells CASSYQHYGEQYF. The CDR3 nucleotides are TGTGCCAGCAGTTACCAACACTACGGCGAGCAGTACTTC. V usage is TRBV6-6 and J usage is TRBJ2-7; D gene ambiguous. This CDR3 spans 13 amino acids. V lost 2 bases and J 6 bases, leaving 11 bases between the germline ends. Germline values: CDR1 MNHNY, CDR2 SVGAGI (reference sequence).

Worth noting for this clone: Within the sample, other DNA sequences also encode this same CDR3. The chain has TRBV14 and TRBJ2-7, with 8 positions matching TRBD2. The V gene's germline CDR1 is SGHDN and CDR2 FVKESK. The length of the CDR3 is 14 residues. J was trimmed by 2 bases and V by 4 bases; bases with no gene match: 4. CDR3 DNA: TGTGCCAGCAGCCCAGGGACTAGTCCCTACGAGCAGTACTTC. Its protein product is CASSPGTSPYEQYF.

As DNA, the CDR3 is TGTGCCAGCAGTCCTCGACAGGGTGAGGGCGACGAGCAGTACTTC. Protein sequence: CASSPRQGEGDEQYF. The chain has TRBV27 and TRBJ2-7, with TRBD1 identical over 7 bases. Germline CDR1 reads MNHEY; CDR2 reads SMNVEV (reference sequence). The ends lost 5 bases at V and 5 bases at J; junction bases unmatched: 12. This CDR3 region has 15 residues.

This rearrangement joins TRBV4-1 to TRBJ2-2; 13 bases fit TRBD2. Germline CDR1 and CDR2: MGHRA and YSYEKL. The CDR3 consists of 15 residues. The V segment lost 4 bases and the J segment 8 bases; nucleotides outside the gene matches: 4. CDR3 loop: CASSRLAGGRGELFF. In DNA form, the CDR3 reads TGCGCCAGCAGCCGACTAGCGGGGGGACGGGGGGAGCTGTTTTTT.

This chain joins TRBV5-1 and TRBJ2-1; D not certain. The germline gives CDR1 SGHRS, CDR2 YFSETQ. The V and J ends lost 4 bases and 3 bases respectively, with 11 bases between them. The CDR3 has 14 amino acids. The CDR3 spells CASSLLGGYNEQFF. The CDR3 DNA reads as TGCGCCAGCAGCCTTCTAGGTGGCTACAATGAGCAGTTCTTC.

The chain links TRBV28 to TRBJ2-6, with D hard to call. The CDR3 contains 21 residues. Trimming removed 6 bases from V and 3 bases from J, with 30 bases in between. Germline CDR1 and CDR2: MDHEN and SYDVKM. In DNA form, the CDR3 reads TGTGCCAGCAGAGAAAAACCCGATCGACGGGTGATTTCGGTTGGGGCCAACGTCCTGACTTTC. This translates into CASREKPDRRVISVGANVLTF.

This rearrangement joins TRBV2 to TRBJ2-2; 8 bases line up with TRBD2. Germline assignment: CDR1 SNHLY and CDR2 FYNNEI. There are 17 residues in the CDR3. V lost 8 bases, J lost 8 bases, and 19 bases stayed unmatched. This CDR3 is CASSFPGTRGGPGELFF. CDR3 in DNA: TGTGCCAGCTCTTTTCCCGGGACTAGAGGTGGTCCGGGGGAGCTGTTTTTT. Based on the CDR3 plus reference TRBV2 and TRBJ2-2, the full variable domain is EPEVTQTPSHQVTQMGQEVILRCVPISNHLYFYWYRQILGQKVEFLVSFYNNEISEKSEIFDDQFSVERPDGSNFTLKIRSTKLEDSAMYFCASSFPGTRGGPGELFFGEGSRLTVL.

The V call is TRBV27, the J call TRBJ2-7, with D possibly matching TRBD1 (5 bases). Deletions cut 0 bases from V and 4 bases from J, with 10 bases between. The CDR3 is made up of 14 amino acids. The germline V gene has CDR1 MNHEY and CDR2 SMNVEV (reference sequence). The CDR3 DNA reads TGTGCCAGCAGTTTATCACCCAGGGCTTACGAGCAGTACTTC. Encoded protein: CASSLSPRAYEQYF.

A single count supports this clone. The gene calls are TRBV6-1 and TRBJ2-7, with 8 bases aligning to TRBD1. The V gene's germline CDR1 is MNHNS and CDR2 SASEGT. This CDR3 has 13 amino acids. Losses at the gene ends were 5 bases for V and 4 bases for J; bases not matched to a gene: 4. This CDR3 reads CASSCHRGYEQYF. The CDR3 DNA sequence: TGTGCCAGCAGTTGCCACAGGGGGTACGAGCAGTACTTC.

As to this clone: This sample includes further DNA sequences coding for the same CDR3. The chain recombines TRBV5-6 with TRBJ1-2; D is unresolved. Germline loops: CDR1 SGHDT, CDR2 YYEEEE. V was cut by 2 bases and J by 7 bases, with 9 bases left in between. This CDR3 has 12 residues. CDR3 residues: CASSFGEGGYTF. The CDR3 coding sequence is TGTGCCAGCAGCTTCGGAGAAGGTGGCTACACCTTC.

This chain joins TRBV30 and TRBJ1-2, with TRBD1 matching over 9 bases. The germline V gene has CDR1 GTSNPN and CDR2 SVGIG (reference sequence). The V and J ends lost 0 bases and 0 bases, in that order; junction bases with no gene match: 5. This CDR3 spans 16 amino acids. The CDR3 here is CAWSVWDRDPNYGYTF. CDR3 coding DNA: TGTGCCTGGAGTGTATGGGACAGGGATCCTAACTATGGCTACACCTTC.

The J gene is TRBJ2-7, the V gene TRBV6-5; TRBD2 agrees at 11 bases. After removal of 5 bases from V and 3 bases from J, the junction contained 6 bases not matched to a gene. Germline V lookup: CDR1 MNHEY, CDR2 SVGAGI. CDR3 length equals 15 residues. The CDR3, as DNA: TGTGCCAGCAGTCCCGAGACTAGCGGGATCTACGAGCAGTACTTC. Residues: CASSPETSGIYEQYF.

The V and J genes are TRBV5-1 and TRBJ1-4; perhaps TRBD1 as D (6 bases). This CDR3 spans 16 amino acids. Trimming left V 4 bases short and J 5 bases short, with 18 bases between. Germline CDR1 SGHRS, CDR2 YFSETQ. CDR3 bases: TGCGCCAGCAGCCCCATGTGGCTCAGGGGCAATGAAAAACTGTTTTTT. Translation gives CASSPMWLRGNEKLFF. Together with reference TRBV5-1 and TRBJ1-4, the CDR3 gives the full variable domain: KAGVTQTPRYLIKTRGQQVTLSCSPISGHRSVSWYQQTPGQGLQFLFEYFSETQRNKGNFPGRFSGRQFSNSRSEMNVSTLELGDSALYLCASSPMWLRGNEKLFFGSGTQLSVL.

This clone was counted a single time. V usage is TRBV27 and J usage is TRBJ2-7; 11 bases are shared with TRBD1. CDR1 and CDR2 (germline): MNHEY, SMNVEV (reference sequence). This CDR3 is built from 14 residues. The ends lost 4 bases at V and 6 bases at J; junction bases unmatched: 5. The CDR3 coding sequence is TGTGCCAGCAGTTGCGGGACAGGGGGGAGCGAGCAGTACTTC. It translates to CASSCGTGGSEQYF.

The chain joins TRBV27 to TRBJ2-2; D is perhaps TRBD1 (5 bases). This CDR3 is built from 17 residues. The germline gives CDR1 MNHEY, CDR2 SMNVEV (reference sequence). V lost 2 bases and J lost 2, with 15 bases in between. CDR3 sequence: CASSLNNRPRNTGELFF. Written as DNA, the CDR3 is TGTGCCAGCAGTTTAAACAACAGGCCCCGAAACACCGGGGAGCTGTTTTTT.

The chain is built from TRBV5-1 and TRBJ2-5; 8 bases match TRBD2. Trimming took 2 bases from V and 3 from J; bases not matched to a gene: 6. CDR1 is SGHRS and CDR2 is YFSETQ in the germline V gene. The CDR3 spans 15 residues. CDR3 sequence (DNA): TGCGCCAGCAGCTTCGGTAGCGGGAAGGAAGAGACCCAGTACTTC. Amino acids: CASSFGSGKEETQYF. Combining the CDR3 with reference TRBV5-1 and TRBJ2-5 gives the whole variable domain KAGVTQTPRYLIKTRGQQVTLSCSPISGHRSVSWYQQTPGQGLQFLFEYFSETQRNKGNFPGRFSGRQFSNSRSEMNVSTLELGDSALYLCASSFGSGKEETQYFGPGTRLLVL.

V gene TRBV19 combines with J gene TRBJ2-2; 7 bases align to TRBD2. CDR1 is LNHDA and CDR2 is SQIVND in the germline V gene (reference sequence). The junction had 12 bases not matched to a gene; V was cut back by 4 bases and J by 4 bases. The CDR3 sequence is 17 residues long. The CDR3 bases are TGTGCCAGTAGTAACCTAGCGGACTCTCGAGGCACCGGGGAGCTGTTTTTT. It is translated as CASSNLADSRGTGELFF.